This T cell receptor (beta chain) was identified in a study of blood T cell repertoires in COVID-19. Overall study: T cells, B-cell-depleted T cells, or PBMCs provided the cDNA or gDNA that served as material.

The CDR3 length is 17 residues. Losses at the gene ends were 6 bases for V and 1 base for J; bases not matched to a gene: 13. Germline CDR1 and CDR2: SGHAT and FQNNGV. TCRdb's table, derived via immunoSEQ multiplex PCR, lists solely in-frame clones and lacks some. The sample lists under 500,000 clones, around 89% occurring once. The rearrangement joins TRBV11-2 to TRBJ1-1, with 8 nucleotides matching TRBD1. The sequencing sample was made of peripheral blood. The receptor was derived from a woman aged 25 to 45 with acute or convalescent COVID-19. The DNA for the CDR3 is TGTGCCAGCAGTAGGACCAAGACAGGGGAAACGAACACTGAAGCTTTCTTT. As protein: CASSRTKTGETNTEAFF.